This entry lists 5 T cell receptor beta chains sequenced from one sample in a study of metastatic and nonmetastatic thyroid tumors. With MiXCR, TCRdb reprocessed the PCR reads. This table has more than 20,000 clones, 24% appearing once. Patients had received no treatment of any kind before thyroid surgery. The sequencing sample was made of tumor tissue. The receptors here all came from a male donor with papillary thyroid cancer or a benign thyroid nodule (not recorded which). Some clones in this sample may be carry-over from other donors' samples.

A note on this clone: The junction does not match germline at one end; this may be a read error. V is TRBV3-1 and J is TRBJ2-2, with a tentative D call TRBD2 (6 bases). Germline lookup yields CDR1 LGHDT and CDR2 YNNKEL (reference sequence). The CDR3 runs 18 residues. CDR3 bases: TGTGCCAGCAGCCTCCCTCTCGGGGACTTCGAGAACACCTGGGAGCTGTTTTTT. It is translated as CASSLPLGDFENTWELFF.

The chain uses TRBV20-1 and TRBJ2-7, with unresolved D. CDR1 DFQATT and CDR2 SNEGSKA come from the germline V gene (reference sequence). The CDR3 runs to 12 residues. V was cut by 3 bases and J by 0 bases, with 6 bases left in between. CDR3 sequence: CSASRLSYEQYF. The CDR3 DNA reads as TGCAGTGCTAGTCGTCTCTCCTACGAGCAGTACTTC.

This clone was detected many times. V usage is TRBV19 and J usage is TRBJ2-3; 10 nucleotides align to TRBD2. This CDR3 has 13 amino acids. Germline loops: CDR1 LNHDA, CDR2 SQIVND (reference sequence). V shed 7 bases, J shed 6 bases, and the junction held 4 bases outside the gene matches. This chain's CDR3 is CASKGTSVDTQYF. As DNA, the CDR3 is TGTGCCAGTAAAGGGACTAGCGTGGATACGCAGTATTTT.

To note about this clone: The junction and the germline gene differ at one end; a read error may be behind it. This chain joins TRBV28 and TRBJ2-7; D might be TRBD2 (6 bases). The V gene's germline CDR1 is MDHEN and CDR2 SYDVKM. CDR3 length equals 14 residues. For the CDR3, the DNA is TGTGCCACCTACGGGACTGGGAATCCCTACGATCAGTACTTC. This gives the protein CATYGTGNPYDQYF.

The CDR3 region is CSVSYTGTAGLGYTF. The CDR3, as DNA: TGCAGCGTTTCATATACCGGGACAGCGGGGTTGGGCTACACCTTC. The chain links TRBV29-1 to TRBJ1-2; 7 bases map to TRBD1. The V segment lost 5 bases and the J segment 8 bases; nucleotides outside the gene matches: 17. The CDR3 loop spans 15 amino acids. Per the germline V gene, CDR1 is SQVTM and CDR2 is ANQGSEA.